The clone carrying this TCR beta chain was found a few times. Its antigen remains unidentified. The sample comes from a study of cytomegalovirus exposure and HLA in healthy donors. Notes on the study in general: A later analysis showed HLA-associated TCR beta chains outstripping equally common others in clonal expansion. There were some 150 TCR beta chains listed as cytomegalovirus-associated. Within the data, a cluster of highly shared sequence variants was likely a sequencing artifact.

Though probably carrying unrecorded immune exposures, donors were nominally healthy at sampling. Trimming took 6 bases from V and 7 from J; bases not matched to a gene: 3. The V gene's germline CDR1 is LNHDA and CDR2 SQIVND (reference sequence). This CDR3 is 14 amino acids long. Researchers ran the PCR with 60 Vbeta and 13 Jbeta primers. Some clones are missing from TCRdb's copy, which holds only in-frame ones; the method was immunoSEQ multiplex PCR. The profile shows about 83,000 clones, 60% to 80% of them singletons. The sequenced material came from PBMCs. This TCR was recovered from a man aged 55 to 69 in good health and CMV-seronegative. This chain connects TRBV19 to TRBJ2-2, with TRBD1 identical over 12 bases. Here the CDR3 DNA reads TGTGCCAGTAGGGGACAGGGGGCGATCGGGGAGCTGTTTTTT. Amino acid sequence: CASRGQGAIGELFF.